This T cell receptor beta chain was retrieved from a study of T cells expressing NK-cell markers. Findings of the study overall: Similarly, these clonotypes led the CD3+CD56-NKG2C+ fraction as well in several donors.

TCRdb re-called the 5' RACE reads and gives one entry per CDR3 protein, without DNA. Here the sample table reports around 470,000 distinct CDR3 sequences. Comments on this clonotype: Its antigen is undetermined.

The germline V gene has CDR1 SQVTM and CDR2 ANQGSEA. The CDR3 runs 11 residues. The clonotype was recovered from a woman between 45 and 65 years old in good health. This chain links TRBV29-1 with TRBJ2-5; the TCRdb call, TRBD2, lacks DNA for checking. The sequencing sample was made of blood T cells: a sorted CD56 or NKG2C T cell subset, CD4+ or CD8+ T cells, or bulk PBMC T cells (not recorded which). The CDR3 spells CSVESARSQYF.